Sequencing of this T cell receptor (beta chain) was carried out in a study of CD8+ T cells in alopecia areata (dated by TCRdb to 2016 to 2019). Concerning the study at large: High-throughput TCRbeta sequencing was used to examine T cell clonal expansion in alopecia areata in both the C3H/HeJ mouse model and human patients. immunoSEQ multiplex PCR using 35 Vbeta forward primers and 13 Jbeta reverse primers was used to amplify TCRbeta CDR3 regions. RNA was extracted with the PAXgene miRNA kit for fixed scalp, the miRNeasy kit for PBMCs, and the RNeasy kit for mouse skin. Human TCRbeta sequencing covered scalp tissue and sorted CD4+ and CD8+ peripheral blood T cells from patchy and totalis/universalis alopecia areata patients and healthy controls. Scalp clonality was compared among normal scalp (n=4), patchy alopecia areata scalp (n=8), and alopecia totalis/universalis scalp (n=8).

What the work shows at the level of the full study, not this receptor alone: Compared with normal scalp, lesional scalp had higher clonality and more expanded CD8+ clones, particularly in alopecia totalis/universalis, a pattern that suggests antigenic drive. Compared with mice, TCR sequences shared between patients were less clear, possibly partly because of HLA diversity across the patient population. Unlike mouse skin, where gammadelta T cells dominate, normal human skin contains resident alphabeta T cells that get sequenced too, which complicates analysis of the scalp TCR repertoire.

The library was obtained by the immunoSEQ multiplex PCR assay. RNA was extracted from all samples and reverse transcribed into cDNA as template for TCR sequencing. First-strand cDNA was synthesized with SuperScript III using a 2:1 mix of oligo-dT and random hexamers. A synthetic immune receptor repertoire was used to measure amplification bias, and any remaining bias was corrected computationally. In the original analysis: Raw reads were preprocessed to remove errors, and CDR3 was defined according to IMGT conventions as the region from the conserved cysteine to phenylalanine. Clonality was computed as 1 minus the Shannon entropy, with the entropy normalized by log2 of the number of productive unique TCRs. Whether scalp clones were CD4 or CD8 was inferred by matching scalp TCRbeta sequences against CD4 and CD8 repertoires sorted from blood. TCRdb mirrors the immuneACCESS table, restricted to in-frame sequences. Some clones are absent from its copies; in checked studies, under half trace to an unresolved V gene, and the reason for the others is unknown. That table gives V, J and clone size, and the DNA gave D and trimming. For this sample there are 98,000 or so clones; under 60% appear just once. The top ten clones comprise roughly 25% of the sample.

From alopecia areata patients, peripheral blood was collected along with lesional scalp punch biopsies. PBMCs were isolated by density centrifugation and stained for CD3, CD4 and CD8, and CD4+ and CD8+ T cells were sorted on a FACSAria. As part of a multicenter biomarker study, untreated alopecia areata patients were recruited. In roughly five patients from the biomarker study, the blood CD8+ T cells went through an additional sort into NKG2D-low and NKG2D-high fractions. The germline V gene (reference sequence) gives CDR1 as MNHEY and CDR2 as SMNVEV. The CDR3 runs 12 amino acids, cysteine and phenylalanine included. On this clone itself: Its antigen is currently not known. It is unclear where the CDR3 begins or ends on the DNA, so no DNA is shown, and the CDR3 is as TCRdb lists it.

Rearrangement joined TRBV27 to TRBJ2-7. This TCR was recovered from a human donor with alopecia areata. Sequences were obtained from NKG2D-low CD8+ T cells sorted from blood. This specimen's cell subset or site label, per the study, means: sorted CD8+ NKG2D-low blood T cells. The CDR3: CASSLGMGVQYF.